This entry concerns a single T cell receptor (beta chain). Profiling relied on immunoSEQ multiplex PCR, and the TCRdb table lists in-frame clones only, not all of them. The sample carries approximately 150,000 clones, more than 85% recorded once. This sample is drawn from a study of control samples from healthy donors and cancer patients. J gave up 3 bases and V 2 bases, and 5 bases lay outside the gene matches. The CDR3 is made up of 16 amino acids. The germline V gene has CDR1 SGHNT and CDR2 YENEEA. This clonotype originated in a young man in good health. Sequencing input: blood. This sequence joins TRBV11-3 and TRBJ2-2; 8 positions match TRBD1. CDR3 nucleotides: TGTGCCAGCAGCTTACTCCCGACAGGGGACACCGGGGAGCTGTTTTTT. It specifies CASSLLPTGDTGELFF.